This T cell receptor (beta chain) emerged from a study of monozygotic twins with inflammatory bowel disease. This CDR3 comprises 15 residues. CDR1 and CDR2 from the germline V gene are SGHVS and FQNEAQ. Overall study findings and caveats: For IBD, no single strong associated signal or clonotype was supported.

Details on this clonotype: Its cognate antigen is unknown.

No DNA is given; TCRdb re-called the 5' RACE reads and lists each CDR3 protein once. This listing includes about 160,000 distinct CDR3 sequences. This chain joins TRBV7-8 and TRBJ2-6; TCRdb's D call of TRBD1 is untestable without DNA. Sequencing was carried out using blood. The receptor comes from a human donor with ulcerative colitis or Crohn's disease, or a healthy co-twin of an affected twin (not recorded which). CDR3: CASRTGGFGANVLTF.